This T cell receptor beta chain appears in the sequencing data of a study of blood T cell repertoires in COVID-19. The length of the CDR3 is 18 residues. Repertoires were generated with immunoSEQ multiplex PCR, while TCRdb's copy carries only in-frame clones and drops some. The sample yields around 450,000 clones, roughly nine tenths seen once. This chain uses TRBV21-1 with TRBJ2-4; whether TRBD1, the table's D call, matches the DNA was not checked. TRBV21-1 is a listed pseudogene. This sequence was found in a woman aged 18-29 years who had recovered from COVID-19. Sequenced input: PBMCs or T cells enriched from blood (not recorded which). CDR3 sequence (DNA): TGTGCCAGCAGCAAACAGGGCAGGGGGCCGTTAGCCAAAAACATTCAGTACTTC. Translated: CASSKQGRGPLAKNIQYF.